Here is one T cell receptor beta chain with its context. What it binds is not known. These data are taken from a study of T cell responses to AZD1222 COVID-19 vaccine. The study's findings and limits: Dominant at 160-218 and 743-854, vaccine-associated CD4 TCRs also spanned spike. Within unmutated variant regions lay the reported targets of nearly half of spike-specific TCRs.

Using immunoSEQ multiplex PCR, the repertoire was profiled, and TCRdb retains in-frame clones only, with some absent. In the table there are some 140,000 clones, approximately 90% of which are singletons. The germline gives CDR1 SGHRS, CDR2 YFSETQ. This CDR3 is 15 amino acids long. The germline V and J ends were trimmed by 0 bases and 4 bases, with 13 bases remaining between them. This chain connects TRBV5-1 to TRBJ1-2, with a possible D match to TRBD1 (5 bases). This TCR came from an adult in good health. This sample comprised peripheral blood, obtained on day 0 of AZD1222 vaccination. In DNA, the CDR3 is TGCGCCAGCAGCTTGGCCGGTACAGGACCCTATGGCTACACCTTC. It codes for CASSLAGTGPYGYTF. Based on the CDR3 plus reference TRBV5-1 and TRBJ1-2, the full variable domain is KAGVTQTPRYLIKTRGQQVTLSCSPISGHRSVSWYQQTPGQGLQFLFEYFSETQRNKGNFPGRFSGRQFSNSRSEMNVSTLELGDSALYLCASSLAGTGPYGYTFGSGTRLTVV.